The rows below give T cell receptor beta chains drawn from one sample of a study of graft-versus-host responses after intestinal transplantation. Method: immunoSEQ multiplex PCR; TCRdb's copy keeps in-frame clones and lacks some. Among around 14,000 clones listed, approximately 30% were seen once. This material consisted of alloreactive CD8+ T cells from a mixed lymphocyte reaction culture, taken before intestinal transplant. These receptors all stem from a human patient who received an intestinal transplant. Each CDR3 is given with its conserved first and last residue. The D gene is left open where the match is weak. Expanded clones get a size class; other rows say once, few or many, or leave the size out.

j_call: TRBJ2-2
clone_size: .
v_call: TRBV19
d_call: .
cdr3_aa: CASRDRENTGELFF
cdr3_nt: TGTGCCAGTAGGGACAGAGAGAACACCGGGGAGCTGTTTTTT

j_call: TRBJ2-7
clone_size: few
v_call: TRBV11-2
d_call: .
cdr3_aa: CASSLNTYEQYF
cdr3_nt: TGTGCCAGCAGCTTAAACACCTACGAGCAGTACTTC

j_call: TRBJ1-2
clone_size: .
v_call: TRBV14
d_call: TRBD1
cdr3_aa: CASSLGGTGDYGYTF
cdr3_nt: TGTGCCAGCAGCTTAGGGGGGACAGGGGACTATGGCTACACCTTC

j_call: TRBJ1-6
clone_size: few
v_call: TRBV4-3
d_call: TRBD1
cdr3_aa: CASRDGTGINSPLHF
cdr3_nt: TGCGCCAGCAGGGATGGGACAGGCATTAATTCACCCCTCCACTTT

j_call: TRBJ1-2
clone_size: medium-sized
v_call: TRBV27
d_call: .
cdr3_aa: CASGLGSNYGYTF
cdr3_nt: TGTGCCAGCGGCCTGGGGAGTAACTATGGCTACACCTTC

j_call: TRBJ1-1
clone_size: .
v_call: TRBV5-4
d_call: .
cdr3_aa: CASSPKVGGEAFF
cdr3_nt: TGTGCCAGCAGCCCGAAAGTCGGGGGTGAAGCTTTCTTT

j_call: TRBJ2-1
clone_size: .
v_call: TRBV27
d_call: TRBD2
cdr3_aa: CASSLAGGYNEQFF
cdr3_nt: TGTGCCAGCAGTTTAGCGGGGGGTTACAATGAGCAGTTCTTC

j_call: TRBJ2-3
clone_size: few
v_call: TRBV27
d_call: TRBD1
cdr3_aa: CASSYGTGFGDTQYF
cdr3_nt: TGTGCCAGCAGTTACGGGACAGGGTTTGGGGATACGCAGTATTTT

j_call: TRBJ2-7
clone_size: few
v_call: TRBV7-6
d_call: TRBD1
cdr3_aa: CASSPTIGQGGKQYF
cdr3_nt: TGTGCCAGCAGCCCGACGATAGGACAGGGTGGCAAGCAGTACTTC

j_call: TRBJ2-1
clone_size: .
v_call: TRBV27
d_call: TRBD1
cdr3_aa: CASSSRQGVYNEQFF
cdr3_nt: TGTGCCAGCAGTAGTAGGCAGGGGGTGTACAATGAGCAGTTCTTC

j_call: TRBJ1-2
clone_size: few
v_call: TRBV4-3
d_call: TRBD1
cdr3_aa: CASSLRPTGVDGYTF
cdr3_nt: TGCGCCAGCAGCTTACGACCCACAGGGGTAGATGGCTACACCTTC

j_call: TRBJ2-3
clone_size: .
v_call: TRBV7-9
d_call: .
cdr3_aa: CASSFEGADTQYF
cdr3_nt: TGTGCCAGCAGCTTCGAAGGGGCAGATACGCAGTATTTT

j_call: TRBJ2-7
clone_size: .
v_call: TRBV5-1
d_call: .
cdr3_aa: CASSAVGQSYEQYF
cdr3_nt: TGCGCCAGCAGCGCGGTTGGACAGTCCTACGAGCAGTACTTC

j_call: TRBJ2-7
clone_size: .
v_call: TRBV11-2
d_call: .
cdr3_aa: CASSFGQSYEQYF
cdr3_nt: TGTGCCAGCAGCTTCGGACAGTCCTACGAGCAGTACTTC

j_call: TRBJ1-4
clone_size: .
v_call: TRBV4-1
d_call: .
cdr3_aa: CASSQDRGANEKLFF
cdr3_nt: TGCGCCAGCAGCCAAGATCGGGGGGCTAATGAAAAACTGTTTTTT

j_call: TRBJ2-5
clone_size: .
v_call: TRBV30
d_call: TRBD1
cdr3_aa: CAWRGGQGARETQYF
cdr3_nt: TGTGCCTGGAGAGGAGGACAGGGGGCTCGGGAGACCCAGTACTTC

j_call: TRBJ1-2
clone_size: few
v_call: TRBV6-5
d_call: .
cdr3_aa: CASRAGGGDGYTF
cdr3_nt: TGTGCCAGCAGAGCGGGGGGGGGTGATGGCTACACCTTC

j_call: TRBJ2-7
clone_size: .
v_call: TRBV10-3
d_call: .
cdr3_aa: CAISESRYEQYF
cdr3_nt: TGTGCCATCAGTGAGTCGCGATACGAGCAGTACTTC

j_call: TRBJ2-1
clone_size: .
v_call: TRBV11-2
d_call: TRBD2
cdr3_aa: CASSLEILSGGVKNEQFF
cdr3_nt: TGTGCCAGCAGCTTAGAAATTCTTAGCGGGGGGGTCAAAAATGAGCAGTTCTTC

j_call: TRBJ2-7
clone_size: .
v_call: TRBV6-6
d_call: TRBD2
cdr3_aa: CASTHGGNSYEQYF
cdr3_nt: TGTGCCAGCACCCACGGGGGGAACTCCTACGAGCAGTACTTC

j_call: TRBJ1-1
clone_size: few
v_call: TRBV10-3
d_call: TRBD1
cdr3_aa: CAIGTSRQGGTEAFF
cdr3_nt: TGTGCCATCGGCACAAGTAGACAGGGGGGCACTGAAGCTTTCTTT

j_call: TRBJ1-6
clone_size: few
v_call: TRBV21-1
d_call: .
cdr3_aa: CASSRQASGSPLHF
cdr3_nt: TGTGCCAGCAGCAGACAGGCCTCGGGATCACCCCTCCACTTT

j_call: TRBJ2-7
clone_size: few
v_call: TRBV6-5
d_call: .
cdr3_aa: CASSTLDNSYEQYF
cdr3_nt: TGTGCCAGCAGTACGTTGGACAACTCCTACGAGCAGTACTTC

j_call: TRBJ1-2
clone_size: .
v_call: TRBV4-3
d_call: TRBD1
cdr3_aa: CASSQDRGTGAIGYTF
cdr3_nt: TGCGCCAGCAGCCAAGATCGAGGGACAGGGGCGATTGGCTACACCTTC

j_call: TRBJ2-1
clone_size: .
v_call: TRBV27
d_call: TRBD1
cdr3_aa: CASKYGTGPPNEQFF
cdr3_nt: TGTGCCAGCAAATACGGGACAGGACCACCCAATGAGCAGTTCTTC

j_call: TRBJ2-5
clone_size: .
v_call: TRBV11-2
d_call: .
cdr3_aa: CASSSPQAQETQYF
cdr3_nt: TGTGCCAGCAGCTCACCTCAAGCCCAAGAGACCCAGTACTTC

j_call: TRBJ2-7
clone_size: .
v_call: TRBV27
d_call: .
cdr3_aa: CASSLWAGEGYEQYF
cdr3_nt: TGTGCCAGCAGTTTATGGGCAGGGGAGGGCTACGAGCAGTACTTC